Below are 5 T cell receptor beta chains sequenced from a single sample in a study of early T cells in non-severe SARS-CoV-2 infection (dated by TCRdb to the early 2020s). The library was obtained by 5' RACE. The sequencer listed for this sample is NextSeq 500. The public sequencing data were trimmed at Q25 with fastp and processed into clonotypes with MiXCR by TCRdb, which kept only in-frame beta chains. A single entry per CDR3 protein holds the most common genes and DNA from its merged rows. The sample has 35,000 to 45,000 distinct CDR3 sequences on record, less than 7% of them singletons. The ten largest account for 9.5% to 15% of the sample. Sequencing was performed on whole blood. Source of these receptors: an adult who was a healthcare worker with PCR-confirmed SARS-CoV-2 infection or an uninfected control (not recorded which).

The sample holds many counts of this clonotype. This chain uses TRBV27 with TRBJ2-5; maybe TRBD2 (6 bases). V was pared by 5 bases and J by 5 bases, with 15 bases between. Germline values: CDR1 MNHEY, CDR2 SMNVEV (reference sequence). The CDR3 is made up of 14 amino acids. The CDR3 DNA reads TGTGCCAGCAGTCCCGGGACTTATGCGGAGACCCAGTACTTC. It translates to CASSPGTYAETQYF.

There are a few counts of this clonotype. The rearrangement joins TRBV12-5 to TRBJ1-1; D possibly corresponds to TRBD1 (6 bases). CDR3 length equals 13 residues. Trimming took 6 bases from V and 4 from J, leaving 12 bases between them. Germline V gene sequence: CDR1 LGHNT, CDR2 FRNRAP. CDR3 sequence: CASGTGAFTEAFF. CDR3 bases: TGTGCTAGTGGGACGGGGGCGTTCACTGAAGCTTTCTTT.

This clonotype showed up just a few times. No conserved phenylalanine or tryptophan ends this CDR3, so it is likely a read error. The chain carries TRBV4-1 and TRBJ2-7; 8 positions agree with TRBD1. This CDR3 has 16 amino acids. The V gene's germline CDR1 is MGHRA and CDR2 YSYEKL. V lost 2 bases and J lost 6; bases outside the gene matches: 12. CDR3 amino acids: CASSQFHQTGASEQYL. The CDR3, as DNA: TGCGCCAGCAGCCAATTCCACCAGACAGGGGCCTCCGAGCAGTACTTA.

Only a few counts were recorded for this clonotype. The J gene is TRBJ1-5, the V gene TRBV7-2; a weak D match, TRBD1 (6 bases). Germline lookup yields CDR1 SGHTA and CDR2 FQGNSA. V was pared by 2 bases and J by 7 bases, with 9 bases between. The CDR3 has 13 residues. CDR3 sequence reads: CASSLNGGQPQHF. The CDR3 DNA follows: TGTGCCAGCAGCTTAAACGGGGGCCAGCCCCAGCATTTT.

This clonotype showed up many times. V and J are TRBV18 and TRBJ2-6, with no clear D. V was clipped by 1 base and J by 0 bases, with 10 bases between them. Germline-derived CDR1 and CDR2 are KGHSH and LQKENI. The CDR3 loop spans 17 amino acids. CDR3 sequence: CASSPQQPSSGANVLTF. CDR3 coding DNA: TGTGCCAGCTCACCACAACAGCCTAGCTCTGGGGCCAACGTCCTGACTTTC. Full variable domain (rest looked up from reference TRBV18 and TRBJ2-6): NAGVMQNPRHLVRRRGQEARLRCSPMKGHSHVYWYRQLPEEGLKFMVYLQKENIIDESGMPKERFSAEFPKEGPSILRIQQVVRGDSAAYFCASSPQQPSSGANVLTFGAGSRLTVL.